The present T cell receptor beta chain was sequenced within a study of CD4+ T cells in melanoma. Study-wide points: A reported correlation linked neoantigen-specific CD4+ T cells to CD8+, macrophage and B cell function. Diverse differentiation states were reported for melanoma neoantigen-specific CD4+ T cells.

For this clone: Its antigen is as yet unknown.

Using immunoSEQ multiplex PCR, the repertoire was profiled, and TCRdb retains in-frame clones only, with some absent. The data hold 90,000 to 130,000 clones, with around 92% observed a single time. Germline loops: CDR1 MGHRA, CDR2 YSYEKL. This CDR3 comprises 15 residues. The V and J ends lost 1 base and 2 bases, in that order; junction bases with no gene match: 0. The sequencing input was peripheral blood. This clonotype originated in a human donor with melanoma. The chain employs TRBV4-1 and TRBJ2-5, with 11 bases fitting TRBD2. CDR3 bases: TGCGCCAGCAGCCAAGGACTAGCGGGGCAAGAGACCCAGTACTTC. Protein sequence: CASSQGLAGQETQYF.